This entry features one TCR beta chain sequence. This specimen comes from a study of control samples from healthy donors and cancer patients. This table comes from immunoSEQ multiplex PCR, and its TCRdb copy is limited to in-frame clones, with some not included. This sample has under 300,000 clones, with roughly 80% found just once. This TCR derives from a woman aged 60-70 years with lung cancer. Sample: PBMCs.

This chain's CDR3 is CASSLSRAGGELFF. As DNA, the CDR3 is TGCGCCAGCAGCTTGAGCAGGGCCGGGGGGGAGCTGTTTTTT. The rearrangement uses TRBV5-1 and TRBJ2-2; D is possibly TRBD1 (5 bases). V dropped 1 base and J dropped 8 bases, with 12 bases sitting between them. Looked up from germline, CDR1 is SGHRS and CDR2 is YFSETQ. The CDR3 sequence is 14 residues long. Complete variable domain (other parts from reference TRBV5-1 and TRBJ2-2): KAGVTQTPRYLIKTRGQQVTLSCSPISGHRSVSWYQQTPGQGLQFLFEYFSETQRNKGNFPGRFSGRQFSNSRSEMNVSTLELGDSALYLCASSLSRAGGELFFGEGSRLTVL.